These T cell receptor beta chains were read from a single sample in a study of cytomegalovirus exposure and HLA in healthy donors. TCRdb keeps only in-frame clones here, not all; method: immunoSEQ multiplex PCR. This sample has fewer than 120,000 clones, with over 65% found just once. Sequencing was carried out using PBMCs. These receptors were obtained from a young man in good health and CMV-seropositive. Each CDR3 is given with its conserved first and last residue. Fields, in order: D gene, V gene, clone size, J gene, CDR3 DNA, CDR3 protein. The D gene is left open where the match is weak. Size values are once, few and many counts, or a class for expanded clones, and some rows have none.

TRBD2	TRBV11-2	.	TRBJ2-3	TGTGCCAGCAGCTTAGGACTAGCGGGCTTCACAGATACGCAGTATTTT	CASSLGLAGFTDTQYF
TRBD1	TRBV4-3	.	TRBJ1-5	TGCGCCAGCAGCCAAGGGGCAGGGGGAGGAGGTCAGCCCCAGCATTTT	CASSQGAGGGGQPQHF
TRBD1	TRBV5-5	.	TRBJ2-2	TGTGCCAGCAGCTACCAACCGGGACAGGGGGTAGACACCGGGGAGCTGTTTTTT	CASSYQPGQGVDTGELFF
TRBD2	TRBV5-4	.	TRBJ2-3	TGTGCCAGCAGCTTGAAGGGAGGGAGGCGCACAGATACGCAGTATTTT	CASSLKGGRRTDTQYF
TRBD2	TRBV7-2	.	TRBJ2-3	TGTGCCAGCAGCTTACGACTGCTAGCGGGGGGCACAGATACGCAGTATTTT	CASSLRLLAGGTDTQYF
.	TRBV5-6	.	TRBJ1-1	TGTGCCAGCAGCTTTTACAGGAACACTGAAGCTTTCTTT	CASSFYRNTEAFF
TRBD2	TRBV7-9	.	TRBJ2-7	TGTGCCAGCAGCGATTTAGCGGGGGTGACCTACGAGCAGTACTTC	CASSDLAGVTYEQYF
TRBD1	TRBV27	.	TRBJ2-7	TGTGCCAGCAGCTCGACAGGACAGGCCAGTCCCTACGAGCAGTACTTC	CASSSTGQASPYEQYF
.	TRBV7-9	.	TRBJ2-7	TGTGCCAGCAGCTCCCCTCACTACTACGAGCAGTACTTC	CASSSPHYYEQYF
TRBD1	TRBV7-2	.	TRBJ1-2	TGTGCCAGCAGCCCCCAGACAGGGGACTATGGCTACACCTTC	CASSPQTGDYGYTF
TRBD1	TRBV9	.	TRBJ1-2	TGTGCCAGCAGCGTAGACAGGGGTGGCTACACCTTC	CASSVDRGGYTF
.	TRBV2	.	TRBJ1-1	TGTGCCAGCAGCCCCCAGACAGGTTTCACTGAAGCTTTCTTT	CASSPQTGFTEAFF
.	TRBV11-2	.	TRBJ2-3	TGTGCCAGCAGCTTAGAGGCCAGGGATGGGCTTAAGGATACGCAGTATTTT	CASSLEARDGLKDTQYF
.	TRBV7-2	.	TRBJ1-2	TGTGCCAGCAGCTTAGGTCCGGGGTACTATGGCTACACCTTC	CASSLGPGYYGYTF
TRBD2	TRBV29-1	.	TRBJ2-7	TGCAGCGCCATCCAAGCGGGGGGGGTAACAGACGAGCAGTACTTC	CSAIQAGGVTDEQYF
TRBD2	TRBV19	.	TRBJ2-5	TGTGCCAGTAGGGGACCCGGGGAACTAGCGGGGGGACAAGAGACCCAGTACTTC	CASRGPGELAGGQETQYF
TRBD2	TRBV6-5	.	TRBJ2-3	TGTGCCAGCAGTTACTCGGCGGGGGGCACAGATACGCAGTATTTT	CASSYSAGGTDTQYF
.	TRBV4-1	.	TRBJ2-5	TGCGCCAGCAGCCAAGAGAGCGGAGGGGGGGGACAAGAGACCCAGTACTTC	CASSQESGGGGQETQYF
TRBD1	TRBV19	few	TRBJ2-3	TGTGCCAGTAGTATGGCGGACAGGGTATTCACAGATACGCAGTATTTT	CASSMADRVFTDTQYF
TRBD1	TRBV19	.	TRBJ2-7	TGTGCCAGTAGGGCGGGACAGGGCAATTACGAGCAGTACTTC	CASRAGQGNYEQYF
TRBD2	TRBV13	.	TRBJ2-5	TGTGCCAGCAGCCCCGGGACTAGCGGGGGGGAAGAGACCCAGTACTTC	CASSPGTSGGEETQYF
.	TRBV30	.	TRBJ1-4	TGTGCCTGGAGAGGGGGGGGCCATAATGAAAAACTGTTTTTT	CAWRGGGHNEKLFF
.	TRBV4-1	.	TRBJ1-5	TGCGCCAGCAGCCAACTAGGGGCGAATCAGCCCCAGCATTTT	CASSQLGANQPQHF
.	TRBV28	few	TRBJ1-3	TGTGCCAGCACCATTGGGAGGGGAAACTCTGGAAACACCATATATTTT	CASTIGRGNSGNTIYF
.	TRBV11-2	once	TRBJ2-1	TGTGCCAGCAGCTTAACCCTAACTTCCAACTCCTACAATGAGCAGTTCTTC	CASSLTLTSNSYNEQFF
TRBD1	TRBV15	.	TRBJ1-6	TGTGCCACCAGCAGAGAGAGCGACAGGGGGTCACCCCTCCACTTT	CATSRESDRGSPLHF
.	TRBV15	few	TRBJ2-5	TGTGCCACCAGCCGCCGGGACGGACTACTCCAAGAGACCCAGTACTTC	CATSRRDGLLQETQYF
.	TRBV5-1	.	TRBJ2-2	TGCGCCAGCAGCTTGTCTCCAGGGGCCGGGGAGCTGTTTTTT	CASSLSPGAGELFF
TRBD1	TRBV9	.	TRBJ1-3	TGTGCCAGCAGACCCCCCACAGGGGAGTATGGAAACACCATATATTTT	CASRPPTGEYGNTIYF
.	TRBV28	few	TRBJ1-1	TGTGCCAGCGCTACCCCGGGGGTGCCCAACACTGAAGCTTTCTTT	CASATPGVPNTEAFF
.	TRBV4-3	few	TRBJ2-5	TGCGCCAGCAGCCAAGATCCTAGAAAAGAGACCCAGTACTTC	CASSQDPRKETQYF